The 27 T cell receptor beta chains listed next were all sequenced from one sample in a study of T cells in Graves' hyperthyroidism and ophthalmopathy. RNA transcripts served as the template for amplifying TCR beta CDR3 regions. First-round RT-PCR of the TCR CDR3 relied on the HTBI primer set. One entry per CDR3 protein, called by TCRdb with MiXCR from the multiplex PCR reads. Here the sample spans 300,000 to 350,000 distinct CDR3 sequences, around 13% being singletons. The sample was blood. The origin of the receptors is a woman aged 25 to 39 with Graves' hyperthyroidism.

The chain carries TRBV7-3 and TRBJ2-2; 14 bases agree with TRBD2. The junction had 8 bases not matched to a gene; V was cut back by 4 bases and J by 7 bases. The CDR3 length is 17 residues. Germline V gives CDR1 SGHTA, CDR2 FQGTGA. The CDR3 DNA reads as TGTGCCAGCAGCTCTAAGACTAGCGGGAGGGCCTGCGGGGAGCTGTTTTTT. It yields the protein CASSSKTSGRACGELFF.

This clonotype was picked up many times. V gene TRBV28 combines with J gene TRBJ2-3; 14 bases map to TRBD2. V gave up 5 bases and J gave up 5 bases; unmatched junction bases: 9. CDR3 length: 17 amino acids. The germline CDR1 and CDR2 sequences are MDHEN and SYDVKM. CDR3 bases: TGTGCCAGCAGTCACGGGACTAGCGGGAGAGGTGTAGATACGCAGTATTTT. Residues: CASSHGTSGRGVDTQYF.

V and J are TRBV20-1 and TRBJ2-1; D uncertain. The CDR3 has 10 residues. CDR1 and CDR2 (germline): DFQATT, SNEGSKA (reference sequence). Trimming removed 3 bases at V and 15 bases at J, with 12 bases between. CDR3 DNA: TGCAGTGCTAGGGGTGACCGGAGGTTCTTC. Its translation: CSARGDRRFF.

This clonotype has a handful of counts. V usage is TRBV5-1 and J usage is TRBJ1-6; possible D gene TRBD1, 6 bases. Per germline, CDR1 SGHRS and CDR2 YFSETQ. V lost 7 bases and J lost 9, with 11 bases in between. This CDR3 has 12 residues. The CDR3 coding sequence is TGCGCCAGCGCCCAGGGGTCTTCACCCCTCCACTTT. This translates into CASAQGSSPLHF. Based on the CDR3 plus reference TRBV5-1 and TRBJ1-6, the full variable domain is KAGVTQTPRYLIKTRGQQVTLSCSPISGHRSVSWYQQTPGQGLQFLFEYFSETQRNKGNFPGRFSGRQFSNSRSEMNVSTLELGDSALYLCASAQGSSPLHFGNGTRLTVT.

This clonotype has at least ten counts. The chain employs TRBV20-1 and TRBJ1-2, with D possibly matching TRBD1 (6 bases). The germline gives CDR1 DFQATT, CDR2 SNEGSKA (reference sequence). CDR3 length equals 15 residues. Trimming cost V 2 bases and J 4 bases, with 17 bases left between them. CDR3 DNA: TGCAGTGCTAGAAATTGGGGGGGCTGGGGCTATGGCTACACCTTC. This encodes CSARNWGGWGYGYTF.

The chain employs TRBV7-2 and TRBJ2-5; 9 nucleotides match TRBD1. Trimming cost V 4 bases and J 4 bases; bases outside gene matches: 13. Per germline, CDR1 SGHTA and CDR2 FQGNSA. This CDR3 spans 17 amino acids. The CDR3 DNA sequence: TGTGCCAGCAGCTACCGGACAGGGGCTAAAGCAAGAGAGACCCAGTACTTC. The encoded protein is CASSYRTGAKARETQYF.

This clonotype was counted at least ten times. As DNA, the CDR3 is TGTGCCAGCAGCTCGGACAGGGCCTCGAACATTCAGTACTTC. It encodes CASSSDRASNIQYF. This sequence joins TRBV7-2 and TRBJ2-4; TRBD1 aligns across 8 bases. The CDR3 is 14 amino acids. V trimming: 4 bases; J trimming: 7 bases; junction bases outside the gene matches: 6. The V gene's germline CDR1 is SGHTA and CDR2 FQGNSA.

This clonotype appeared a few times. The V gene is TRBV11-1, the J gene TRBJ2-2; D unclear. The germline V gene has CDR1 SGHAT and CDR2 FQDESV (reference sequence). This CDR3 has 14 amino acids. Trimming cost V 3 bases and J 5 bases, with 10 bases left between them. The CDR3 DNA sequence: TGTGCCAGCAGCTTTCTTTTGGGGACCGGGGAGCTGTTTTTT. It is translated as CASSFLLGTGELFF.

With regard to this clonotype: A much larger clone lies one base from this, so it may be a read error. The chain links TRBV11-3 to TRBJ2-3; D remains ambiguous. Between the trimmed V and J ends, which lost 1 base and 7 bases, there was a span of 12 bases. Germline V gives CDR1 SGHNT, CDR2 YENEEA. The CDR3 consists of 14 residues. CDR3 loop: CASSLGIAPHTQYF. The CDR3 DNA is TGTGCCAGCAGCTTAGGGATCGCGCCACATACGCAGTATTTT.

The gene calls are TRBV5-1 and TRBJ2-5; a weak D match, TRBD2 (6 bases). Per germline, CDR1 SGHRS and CDR2 YFSETQ. The CDR3 runs to 13 residues. The V end lost 5 bases, the J end lost 2 bases, and 10 bases lay between the germline ends. The CDR3 protein is CASRMGGQETQYF. The DNA of the CDR3 is TGCGCCAGCAGGATGGGAGGACAAGAGACCCAGTACTTC.

This clonotype was detected many times. V is TRBV25-1 and J is TRBJ1-5, with D hard to call. The germline V gene has CDR1 MGHDK and CDR2 SYGVNS. The CDR3 runs to 13 residues. V lost 4 bases and J lost 1, with 5 bases in between. The CDR3 region is CASSVTSNQPQHF. The CDR3 bases are TGTGCCAGCAGTGTTACGAGCAATCAGCCCCAGCATTTT.

This clonotype came up a few times. The V call is TRBV28, the J call TRBJ2-4; 11 bases align to TRBD2. The V gene end was trimmed by 6 bases and the J gene end by 1 base; junction bases not matched to a gene: 5. The CDR3 is 16 amino acids. In germline, CDR1 is MDHEN, CDR2 SYDVKM. The CDR3 nucleotides read TGTGCCAGCAGAACTAGCGGGAGCTTCGCCAAAAACATTCAGTACTTC. Protein: CASRTSGSFAKNIQYF.

This clonotype was observed many times. V and J are TRBV7-9 and TRBJ2-7; possibly TRBD1 for D (6 bases). Germline V gene lookup returns CDR1 SEHNR and CDR2 FQNEAQ (reference sequence). The CDR3 is 14 amino acids. V lost 4 bases and J 3 bases, leaving 13 bases between the germline ends. The CDR3 DNA sequence: TGTGCCAGCAGCTCACAGGGAGCCTTCTACGAGCAGTACTTC. Translation: CASSSQGAFYEQYF.

This clonotype was detected ten times or more. The genes are TRBV28 and TRBJ1-2; possibly TRBD1 for D (6 bases). The CDR3 runs 15 residues. The ends were cut back, 1 base at V and 2 bases at J, with 11 bases in the middle. Germline V lookup: CDR1 MDHEN, CDR2 SYDVKM. CDR3 loop: CASSLYRGANYGYTF. As DNA, the CDR3 is TGTGCCAGCAGTTTATATCGGGGGGCCAACTATGGCTACACCTTC.

This clonotype appeared many times. This chain uses TRBV7-3 with TRBJ2-6, with D maybe TRBD1 (6 bases). CDR1 and CDR2 from the germline V gene are SGHTA and FQGTGA. Trimming stripped 5 bases from V and 0 bases from J, with 11 bases between. CDR3 length: 16 amino acids. The CDR3 DNA is TGTGCCAGCAGCCCAAGGGGGAGCTCTGGGGCCAACGTCCTGACTTTC. Amino acid sequence: CASSPRGSSGANVLTF.

This clonotype was seen repeatedly, ten times or more. At one end the junction does not follow the germline gene, possibly because of a read error. The J gene is TRBJ2-1, the V gene TRBV6-1; 11 positions match TRBD2. The CDR3 is 14 residues long. CDR1 and CDR2 from the germline V gene are MNHNS and SASEGT. Here the CDR3 DNA reads TGTGCCGGCAGACTAGCGGGGAAAACAAATGAGCAGTTCTTC. It is translated as CAGRLAGKTNEQFF.

The rearrangement joins TRBV20-1 to TRBJ2-7; a possible D gene is TRBD1 (5 bases). The V gene lost 5 bases and the J gene lost 4 bases, with 18 bases spanning the gap. CDR3 length: 14 amino acids. Per the germline V gene, CDR1 is DFQATT and CDR2 is SNEGSKA (reference sequence). The CDR3 spells CSACPGQALYEQYF. The DNA for the CDR3 is TGCAGTGCTTGTCCCGGACAAGCACTATACGAGCAGTACTTC.

In regard to this clonotype: A much more abundant neighbour one base away suggests this may be a read error. The rearrangement joins TRBV7-2 to TRBJ2-1; 13 bases line up with TRBD2. Germline CDR1 and CDR2: SGHTA and FQGNSA. CDR3 size: 17 residues. Losses at the gene ends were 1 base for V and 12 bases for J; bases not matched to a gene: 12. DNA of the CDR3: TGTGCCAGCAGCTTAGAGATGGGACTAGCGGGGTGGTATGGGCAGTTCTTC. Its translation: CASSLEMGLAGWYGQFF.

In its sample, this clonotype was seen a few times. This chain uses TRBV6-2 or TRBV6-3 with TRBJ2-1; D remains ambiguous. The length of the CDR3 is 11 residues. The germline CDR1 and CDR2 sequences are MNHEY and SVGEGT. V was trimmed by 8 bases and J by 10 bases, leaving 12 bases between them. This CDR3 reads CASVGFAEQFF. The CDR3 DNA follows: TGTGCCAGCGTAGGCTTCGCCGAGCAGTTCTTC.

The CDR3 DNA reads as TGCAGCGTTGAGGACGGATTTCACCACGAGCAGTACTTC. Residues: CSVEDGFHHEQYF. This rearrangement joins TRBV29-1 to TRBJ2-7; D not certain. Germline V gene sequence: CDR1 SQVTM, CDR2 ANQGSEA. The CDR3 spans 13 residues. Trimming left V 3 bases short and J 5 bases short, with 14 bases between.

This clonotype was detected ten times or more. The chain carries TRBV28 and TRBJ2-1, with 14 bases matching TRBD2. This CDR3 is 17 amino acids long. Germline V gene data show CDR1 as MDHEN and CDR2 as SYDVKM. V was pared by 6 bases and J by 9 bases, with 13 bases of the junction left unmatched. The CDR3 DNA sequence: TGTGCCAGCAGCCCCTCAATTGGGACTAGCGGGAGATTTGAGCAGTTCTTC. Amino acid sequence: CASSPSIGTSGRFEQFF.

This chain connects TRBV4-3 to TRBJ1-5; D may be TRBD1 (5 bases). The V gene lost 0 bases and the J gene lost 7 bases, with 7 bases spanning the gap. Looked up from germline, CDR1 is LGHNA and CDR2 is YSLEER. This CDR3 comprises 13 residues. The CDR3 is CASSQDRTQPQHF. The CDR3 coding sequence is TGCGCCAGCAGCCAAGATCGGACACAGCCCCAGCATTTT.

The chain carries TRBV20-1 and TRBJ1-6; 7 bases align to TRBD1. Trimming removed 6 bases from V and 11 bases from J; junction bases left unmatched: 7. Germline CDR1 DFQATT, CDR2 SNEGSKA (reference sequence). This CDR3 has 12 residues. The DNA for the CDR3 is TGCAGTGCCGAGGGGGCTGTGACACCCCTCCACTTT. Encoded protein: CSAEGAVTPLHF.

This clonotype was counted many times. The CDR3 nucleotides read TGTGCCAGCAGTCGACTAGCGGTTAACACCGGGGAGCTGTTTTTT. Amino acid sequence: CASSRLAVNTGELFF. The chain is built from TRBV28 and TRBJ2-2, with 9 bases that match TRBD2. Per germline, CDR1 MDHEN and CDR2 SYDVKM. J gave up 2 bases and V 5 bases, and 3 bases lay outside the gene matches. The CDR3 has 15 amino acids.

This clonotype was seen ten or more times. The chain has TRBV6-2 or TRBV6-3 and TRBJ2-5; D call uncertain. V lost 0 bases to trimming and J lost 0 bases, with 8 bases between them. Germline V gene data show CDR1 as MNHEY and CDR2 as SVGEGT. The CDR3 extends over 15 amino acids. This chain's CDR3 is CASSYSLRNQETQYF. CDR3 DNA: TGTGCCAGCAGTTACTCTCTCCGGAACCAAGAGACCCAGTACTTC.

This clonotype was picked up a small number of times. This rearrangement joins TRBV24-1 to TRBJ1-4; unclear D gene. The germline V gene encodes CDR1 KGHDR and CDR2 SFDVKD. The CDR3 runs to 11 residues. V was pared by 9 bases and J by 9 bases, with 10 bases between. This CDR3 is CATGIAQKLFF. In DNA, the CDR3 is TGTGCCACCGGGATTGCACAAAAACTGTTTTTT.

In its sample, this clonotype was seen many times. The chain recombines TRBV11-2 with TRBJ2-5; D tentatively fits TRBD1 or TRBD2 (5 bases each). Trimming removed 4 bases from V and 5 bases from J, with 20 bases in between. Germline assignment: CDR1 SGHAT and CDR2 FQNNGV. The CDR3 totals 16 residues. The CDR3, as DNA: TGTGCCAGCAGCTACACCGGGACCTTCCCTGGGGAGACCCAGTACTTC. It translates to CASSYTGTFPGETQYF.